Detailed here is one TCR beta chain. The antigen it recognizes is unknown. Base qualities are not recorded, but no much larger clone differs from it by a single base. The immunoSEQ Assay, a bias-controlled multiplex PCR, was used to amplify TCRbeta CDR3 regions from genomic DNA. The original methods were these. The number of nucleated cells in each sample was estimated from the amplification of reference gene primers within the assay. To quantify the absolute abundance of each unique TCRbeta CDR3 rearrangement, sequence reads were collapsed and filtered. For each sample, productive Simpson clonality was calculated as the square root of Simpson's diversity index over productive rearrangements. The table comes from immuneACCESS by way of TCRdb, which keeps in-frame sequences with V and J called. Part of the clones is missing from these tables; in studies checked, under half for an unresolved V gene and the rest for unknown reasons. V and J calls plus clone size are reproduced from that table; the DNA served to infer D and trimming. The sample has roughly 200,000 clones on record, about 88% of them singletons. The ten largest clones take up roughly 24% of the sample.

This specimen comes from a study of blood T cell repertoires in COVID-19 (dated by TCRdb to between 2020 and 2021). With respect to the entire study: Recovered participants in ImmuneRACE Cohort 3 were defined as having two consecutive negative NP/OP PCR tests, clearance from a healthcare professional, or resolution of symptoms. The material from the prospective study consisted of cDNA or gDNA derived from T cells, B-cell-depleted T cells, or PBMCs. A de-identified subject ID, COVID-19 status, age in years and sex were almost always included in the sample metadata. The repertoires were released in a freely available public database meant as a resource for research on the immune response to SARS-CoV-2. Samples covering the acute and convalescent phases of COVID-19 were provided by collaborators in the United States, Italy and Spain. The samples were drawn from the first 160 participants of the ongoing ImmuneRACE study and from over 950 subjects provided by 6 global collaborators. Where HLA class I and class II types were available, the types were taken from metadata supplied by the sample provider, not from assay-based typing. Subjects who had been exposed to COVID-19, were actively infected with it, or had recovered from it provided the deeply sampled blood TCRbeta repertoires that made up the dataset.

In the prospective study, participants were about 18 to 95 years old, resided in 25 or so geographic areas of the United States, and were enrolled through a virtual design. To assign participants to cohorts, the prospective study relied on clinical history that participants themselves reported in a screening survey and a study questionnaire. In the prospective study, mobile phlebotomists collected whole blood, serum and a nasopharyngeal or oropharyngeal swab from each participant. Over a 2-month period, participants in the prospective study had the option of providing additional blood draws and questionnaires. Blood samples from the prospective study were shipped frozen or at room temperature prior to DNA extraction. What the work shows at the level of the full study, not this receptor alone: Clinical and demographic metadata were provided uncurated, with the amount varying by source and participant.

From a lookup of the germline V gene, CDR1 and CDR2 are SGHTA and FQGNSA. The CDR3 holds 12 amino acids from the cysteine to the phenylalanine. Of the read, only the CDR3 DNA is kept; its 36 bases are in frame from base 1. Trimming removed 4 bases from V and 4 bases from J, leaving 4 bases between the germline ends. The receptor's source is a woman aged 40 to 50 in a cohort exposed to, infected with or recovered from COVID-19 (not recorded which). The rearrangement joined TRBV7-2 to TRBJ1-4; the D gene is not confidently resolved. Sequencing used PBMCs or T cells enriched from blood (not recorded which). The nucleotide sequence is TGTGCCAGCAGCTGGAGTAATGAAAAACTGTTTTTT. This encodes CASSWSNEKLFF.